This T cell receptor (beta chain) was recorded in a study of blood T cell repertoires in COVID-19. Losses at the gene ends were 4 bases for V and 6 bases for J; bases not matched to a gene: 22. Germline V gives CDR1 SGHRS, CDR2 YFSETQ. The CDR3 has 19 residues. Assay used: immunoSEQ multiplex PCR; TCRdb lists only in-frame clones, some missing. In the table there are around 52,000 clones, roughly 89% of which are singletons. This TCR came from a woman aged 80 or over with acute or convalescent COVID-19. The chain is built from TRBV5-1 and TRBJ1-1, with 9 bases that match TRBD1. Sequenced: peripheral blood. As DNA, the CDR3 is TGCGCCAGCAGCCCCAGCTTTCAGACAGGGGGGCCCACGGCTTCTGAAGCTTTCTTT. Protein sequence: CASSPSFQTGGPTASEAFF.